Below, 3 T cell receptor beta chains from the same sample are listed, as sequenced in a study of T cell changes during pregnancy in multiple sclerosis. The table came from immunoSEQ multiplex PCR; TCRdb's copy has only in-frame clones and leaves some out. This sample carries more than 25,000 clones, about 88% of them seen once, and the ten largest clones take roughly 7.4%. The sequences come from CD8+ T cells from peripheral blood mononuclear cells, collected before pregnancy. The receptors here all came from a female donor with multiple sclerosis, enrolled in a pregnancy study.

Here the CDR3 DNA reads TGTGCCAGCAGCCTGACAGGGAGCTCCTACAATGAGCAGTTCTTC. It encodes CASSLTGSSYNEQFF. The gene calls are TRBV5-4 and TRBJ2-1; TRBD1 matches at 7 bases. Germline V gene data show CDR1 as SGHNT and CDR2 as YYREEE (reference sequence). The CDR3 extends over 15 amino acids. V lost 4 bases, J lost 0 bases, and 4 bases stayed unmatched. Variable domain in full (rest from reference TRBV5-4 and TRBJ2-1): ETGVTQSPTHLIKTRGQQVTLRCSSQSGHNTVSWYQQALGQGPQFIFQYYREEENGRGNFPPRFSGLQFPNYSSELNVNALELDDSALYLCASSLTGSSYNEQFFGPGTRLTVL.

The V call is TRBV6-6, the J call TRBJ1-5; D uncertain. Germline V lookup: CDR1 MNHNY, CDR2 SVGAGI (reference sequence). Trimming shortened V by 7 bases and J by 1 base, and 14 bases separated the two germline ends. The CDR3 covers 15 residues. The CDR3 nucleotides are TGTGCCAGCATCCCATCGCGGGTCAGCAATCAGCCCCAGCATTTT. Amino acids: CASIPSRVSNQPQHF.

This sequence joins TRBV4-3 and TRBJ2-5; the D gene is possibly TRBD2 (7 bases). Germline V gene data show CDR1 as LGHNA and CDR2 as YSLEER. The CDR3 length is 17 residues. Trimming pared 0 bases from V and 5 bases from J, leaving 19 bases between. CDR3 sequence (DNA): TGCGCCAGCAGCCAAGATGGGGAGGGGGAAGGTAGTGAGACCCAGTACTTC. It encodes CASSQDGEGEGSETQYF.